These 24 T cell receptor beta chains were all obtained from the same sample, sequenced in a study of blood T cell repertoires in COVID-19. Clones were read by immunoSEQ multiplex PCR, and TCRdb kept only the in-frame ones, dropping some. The data contain about 150,000 clones, over 80% of them singletons. The specimen was PBMCs or T cells enriched from blood (not recorded which). All receptors come from a man between 70 and 80 years old who had been exposed to COVID-19.

For the CDR3, the DNA is TGTGCCAGCAGTGGGGCCATGAACACTGAAGCTTTCTTT. It specifies CASSGAMNTEAFF. This chain connects TRBV2 to TRBJ1-1, with no clear D. The CDR3 runs to 13 residues. Trimming removed 4 bases at V and 0 bases at J, with 6 bases between. Germline lookup yields CDR1 SNHLY and CDR2 FYNNEI.

The gene calls are TRBV7-9 and TRBJ2-5; D is unresolved. CDR3 length equals 12 residues. Germline V CDR1 and CDR2: SEHNR, FQNEAQ (reference sequence). The V end lost 3 bases, the J end lost 5 bases, and 7 bases lay between the germline ends. The CDR3 protein is CASSFLGETQYF. CDR3 in DNA: TGTGCCAGCAGCTTCCTCGGTGAGACCCAGTACTTC.

This chain links TRBV7-2 with TRBJ1-5; D is unresolved. Trimming removed 4 bases at V and 3 bases at J, with 13 bases between. Germline CDR1 is SGHTA and CDR2 is FQGNSA. The CDR3 is 15 amino acids. The CDR3: CASSSSGTVNQPQHF. The CDR3 region has the DNA TGTGCCAGCAGCTCATCAGGCACGGTCAATCAGCCCCAGCATTTT.

This clone was counted only a few times. This chain connects TRBV10-2 to TRBJ1-6; TRBD1 matches 7 bases. Trimming cost V 4 bases and J 10 bases; bases outside gene matches: 10. Germline CDR1 WSHSY, CDR2 SAAADI. CDR3 size: 15 residues. In DNA form, the CDR3 reads TGCGCCAGCAGTGCTACAGGGGCCCGTGAGTCACCCCTCCACTTT. Translating it yields CASSATGARESPLHF.

The chain couples TRBV28 to TRBJ2-7; weak D call: TRBD1 (5 bases). The CDR3 extends over 14 amino acids. CDR1 and CDR2 from the germline V gene are MDHEN and SYDVKM. V was shortened by 3 bases and J by 0 bases, with 9 bases between the two germline ends. In nucleotides, the CDR3 is TGTGCCAGCAGTTTCACAGGCGACTCCTACGAGCAGTACTTC. Protein sequence: CASSFTGDSYEQYF. The full variable domain, rest sourced from reference TRBV28 and TRBJ2-7, is DVKVTQSSRYLVKRTGEKVFLECVQDMDHENMFWYRQDPGLGLRLIYFSYDVKMKEKGDIPEGYSVSREKKERFSLILESASTNQTSMYLCASSFTGDSYEQYFGPGTRLTVT.

There are many counts of this clone. This chain connects TRBV29-1 to TRBJ1-2; maybe TRBD1 (6 bases). The CDR3 is 13 amino acids. Per the germline V gene, CDR1 is SQVTM and CDR2 is ANQGSEA. V lost 5 bases, J lost 3 bases, and 13 bases lay in between. DNA of the CDR3: TGCAGCGTTATCCTCTCAGGGGACTATGGCTACACCTTC. Protein sequence: CSVILSGDYGYTF.

V is TRBV19 and J is TRBJ2-2, with a possible D match to TRBD2 (5 bases). This CDR3 region has 12 residues. V dropped 11 bases and J dropped 5 bases, with 12 bases sitting between them. From germline, CDR1 is LNHDA and CDR2 SQIVND (reference sequence). The CDR3 nucleotides read TGTGCCGCCAGGACTTTGACCGGGGAGCTGTTTTTT. It yields the protein CAARTLTGELFF.

V usage is TRBV5-1 and J usage is TRBJ1-2; 7 positions match TRBD1. Germline trimming cut 1 base from V and 6 bases from J; bases unmatched to any gene: 6. The V gene's germline CDR1 is SGHRS and CDR2 YFSETQ. The CDR3 loop spans 14 amino acids. The CDR3 is CASSLLGRGNGYTF. The CDR3 DNA sequence: TGCGCCAGCAGCTTGTTAGGCAGGGGGAATGGCTACACCTTC.

This clone was seen a few times. The genes are TRBV23-1 and TRBJ2-1, with 9 positions matching TRBD2. TRBV23-1 is reported as an ORF; its role is uncertain. This CDR3 has 16 residues. The V gene end was trimmed by 0 bases and the J gene end by 8 bases; junction bases not matched to a gene: 8. CDR3 nucleotides: TGCGCCAGCAGTCAATCAGGAGCGGGAGGATTCGATGAGCAGTTCTTC. Amino acids: CASSQSGAGGFDEQFF.

The CDR3 sequence: CASTLGTPRNEQFF. In DNA, the CDR3 is TGTGCCAGCACTCTGGGGACTCCCCGAAATGAGCAGTTCTTC. V and J are TRBV28 and TRBJ2-1; D possibly corresponds to TRBD2 (6 bases). Germline lookup yields CDR1 MDHEN and CDR2 SYDVKM. This CDR3 comprises 14 residues. Between the trimmed V and J ends, which lost 7 bases and 7 bases, there was a span of 17 bases.

The genes are TRBV7-2 and TRBJ2-2; 7 bases agree with TRBD1. The germline V gene has CDR1 SGHTA and CDR2 FQGNSA. V was clipped by 3 bases and J by 6 bases; unmatched bases: 7. This CDR3 has 15 amino acids. The CDR3 region is CASSFRGMVAGELFF. The CDR3 nucleotides are TGTGCCAGCAGCTTCAGGGGGATGGTAGCCGGGGAGCTGTTTTTT.

The chain uses TRBV19 and TRBJ1-6; D ambiguous. CDR1 is LNHDA and CDR2 is SQIVND in the germline V gene (reference sequence). The CDR3 loop spans 13 amino acids. V lost 3 bases, J lost 7 bases, and 7 bases lay in between. CDR3 DNA: TGTGCCAGTAGTATGACGGAGAATTCACCCCTCCACTTT. Its protein product is CASSMTENSPLHF.

A single count supports this clone. The chain combines TRBV27 with TRBJ2-1, with 10 bases identical to TRBD1. CDR3 length: 15 amino acids. V shed 4 bases, J shed 6 bases, and the junction held 6 bases outside the gene matches. Looked up from germline, CDR1 is MNHEY and CDR2 is SMNVEV (reference sequence). This CDR3 reads CASSSTGGKVNEQFF. The CDR3 coding sequence is TGTGCCAGCAGTTCGACAGGGGGCAAGGTCAATGAGCAGTTCTTC.

This clone was observed a handful of times. The CDR3 loop is CASSLARSATDTQYF. The CDR3 DNA reads TGTGCCAGCAGCTTAGCGCGGTCGGCCACAGATACGCAGTATTTT. This rearrangement joins TRBV7-9 to TRBJ2-3, with D unclear. V lost 0 bases and J 2 bases, leaving 9 bases between the germline ends. CDR3 length equals 15 residues. Germline loops: CDR1 SEHNR, CDR2 FQNEAQ (reference sequence).

J is TRBJ1-5 and V is TRBV7-9; weak D call: TRBD1 (6 bases). CDR1 is SEHNR and CDR2 is FQNEAQ in the germline V gene (reference sequence). V lost 4 bases and J 6 bases, leaving 22 bases between the germline ends. The CDR3 is 17 residues long. Written as DNA, the CDR3 is TGTGCCAGCAGCTCCTTTAAACAGGGTGGGATGGGTCAGCCCCAGCATTTT. Its protein product is CASSSFKQGGMGQPQHF.

The V gene is TRBV7-2, the J gene TRBJ1-1; possibly TRBD1 for D (6 bases). The germline gives CDR1 SGHTA, CDR2 FQGNSA. The CDR3 totals 13 residues. V was shortened by 3 bases and J by 7 bases, with 12 bases between the two germline ends. CDR3 sequence reads: CASSFTGQLEAFF. The CDR3 DNA reads as TGTGCCAGCAGCTTTACAGGGCAGCTTGAAGCTTTCTTT.

The chain uses TRBV3-1 (or the pseudogene TRBV3-2) and TRBJ1-1; TRBD1 might be the D (5 bases). This CDR3 has 11 residues. CDR1 and CDR2 (germline): LGHDT, YNNKEL (reference sequence). Trimming pared 4 bases from V and 7 bases from J, leaving 7 bases between. CDR3 region: CASSRGGEAFF. CDR3 coding DNA: TGTGCCAGCAGCCGCGGGGGTGAAGCTTTCTTT.

The chain carries TRBV6-5 and TRBJ2-7; 7 nucleotides align to TRBD2. CDR1 is MNHEY, CDR2 SVGAGI, per germline. The CDR3 sequence is 15 residues long. Germline trimming cut 6 bases from V and 3 bases from J; bases unmatched to any gene: 11. DNA of the CDR3: TGTGCCAGCAGCCCAGAGGCGGGGGAAGTCTACGAGCAGTACTTC. Protein sequence: CASSPEAGEVYEQYF.

The V call is TRBV5-8, the J call TRBJ1-3; no clear D gene. With 2 bases removed from V and 4 bases from J, the gap between germline ends came to 7 bases. CDR3 length equals 13 residues. Germline V gene sequence: CDR1 SGHTS, CDR2 YDEGEE. CDR3 loop: CASSFVRGNTIYF. CDR3 sequence (DNA): TGTGCCAGCAGCTTCGTACGGGGAAACACCATATATTTT.

The CDR3 protein is CASGTGGLSSGNTIYF. DNA for the CDR3: TGTGCCAGCGGGACAGGGGGTCTCAGCTCTGGAAACACCATATATTTT. The chain joins TRBV28 to TRBJ1-3; 11 positions agree with TRBD1. Germline assignment: CDR1 MDHEN and CDR2 SYDVKM. This CDR3 contains 16 residues. With 8 bases clipped from V and 0 bases from J, the junction kept 6 bases outside the gene matches.

The chain uses TRBV18 and TRBJ1-1; D call uncertain. The CDR3 has 16 residues. Germline CDR1 KGHSH, CDR2 LQKENI. V dropped 3 bases and J dropped 0 bases, with 14 bases sitting between them. CDR3 sequence reads: CASSPPRPQMNTEAFF. CDR3 nucleotide sequence: TGTGCCAGCTCACCCCCTCGACCACAGATGAACACTGAAGCTTTCTTT.

V usage is TRBV9 and J usage is TRBJ2-5, with D possibly TRBD2 on 5 matching bases. CDR1 is SGDLS and CDR2 is YYNGEE in the germline V gene. The CDR3 loop spans 14 amino acids. The V end lost 0 bases, the J end lost 5 bases, and 11 bases lay between the germline ends. CDR3: CASSVDTQRETQYF. The DNA for the CDR3 is TGTGCCAGCAGCGTAGATACTCAGCGGGAGACCCAGTACTTC.

The chain recombines TRBV29-1 with TRBJ2-3, with 11 bases aligning to TRBD2. V was clipped by 5 bases and J by 6 bases; unmatched bases: 13. This CDR3 is built from 16 residues. Germline-derived CDR1 and CDR2 are SQVTM and ANQGSEA. The CDR3 protein is CSVQPIAGGSRDTQYF. DNA for the CDR3: TGCAGCGTTCAACCAATAGCGGGAGGGTCCAGGGATACGCAGTATTTT.

This rearrangement joins TRBV18 to TRBJ2-1; D not certain. Per the germline V gene, CDR1 is KGHSH and CDR2 is LQKENI. There are 15 residues in the CDR3. V was shortened by 1 base and J by 1 base, with 8 bases between the two germline ends. CDR3 DNA: TGTGCCAGCTCACCACTGGCGGTGTCCTACAATGAGCAGTTCTTC. Translating gives CASSPLAVSYNEQFF.